This T cell receptor (beta chain) appears in the sequencing data of a study of Ad26.COV2.S vaccination and SARS-CoV-2 variants. Study outcomes and limitations: Substantial breadth was reported for post-vaccination spike-specific CD8+ and CD4+ T cells. In TCR breadth and depth analyses, total T cell responses may have been underestimated. Recipients of vaccine and of placebo showed similar breadth of their non-spike TCR repertoires. Recipients given vaccine exceeded placebo recipients in spike-specific TCR breadth.

Sequencing was performed with immunoSEQ multiplex PCR; in TCRdb, only in-frame clones are kept and a portion is missing. The sample holds just over 350,000 clones, about 90% seen once. A note on this clone: Its antigen is as yet unknown.

Germline CDR1 LGHNA, CDR2 YSLEER. The CDR3 sequence is 14 residues long. Trimming pared 5 bases from V and 1 base from J, leaving 11 bases between. The J gene is TRBJ1-1, the V gene TRBV4-3; D not resolved. The sequencing used peripheral blood, collected after recovery from COVID-19. The sequence was collected from a human donor who had recovered from COVID-19. The CDR3 reads CASSELRPNTEAFF. CDR3 nucleotides: TGCGCCAGCAGCGAGCTCAGACCGAACACTGAAGCTTTCTTT.